The rows below give T cell receptor beta chains drawn from one sample of a study of beta chain features in type 1 diabetes. Assay used: immunoSEQ multiplex PCR; TCRdb lists only in-frame clones, some missing. The sample gives roughly 250,000 clones, roughly 9.6% of which show up once; 0.03% to 0.035% is in the top ten. Sequences were obtained from naive CD4+ T cells from blood. Source of these receptors: a young woman in good health. The CDR3 runs from the conserved cysteine through the conserved F or W. D genes are given only for firm matches. Clone size appears in some rows only: once, few, many, or a class for an expanded clone.

D gene,clone size,J gene,V gene,CDR3 protein,CDR3 DNA
.,few,TRBJ2-1,TRBV5-1,CASSFRPGEKGNEQFF,TGCGCCAGCAGCTTCAGGCCAGGGGAAAAGGGCAATGAGCAGTTCTTC
TRBD1,few,TRBJ1-4,TRBV19,CASRQGQVEKLFF,TGTGCCAGTAGACAAGGACAGGTCGAAAAACTGTTTTTT
.,.,TRBJ2-1,TRBV6-1,CATVLGPRSYNEQFF,TGTGCCACGGTACTCGGTCCCCGCTCCTACAATGAGCAGTTCTTC
TRBD1,.,TRBJ2-1,TRBV5-1,CASSLNEPGQGLFF,TGCGCCAGCAGCCTCAACGAACCGGGACAGGGGCTTTTCTTC
.,few,TRBJ2-3,TRBV5-1,CASSLDGGRDTQYF,TGCGCCAGCAGCTTGGATGGGGGCCGGGATACGCAGTATTTT
.,few,TRBJ2-1,TRBV12-5,CASGLGRTVEQFF,TGTGCTAGTGGTTTGGGAAGGACAGTCGAGCAGTTCTTC
.,few,TRBJ1-2,TRBV30,CAWGKLRGRYDGYTF,TGTGCCTGGGGTAAGCTCAGGGGCCGGTATGATGGCTACACCTTC
.,few,TRBJ2-1,TRBV18,CASSPLGQSIGEQFF,TGTGCCAGCTCACCACTTGGGCAGTCCATAGGTGAGCAGTTCTTC
TRBD1,few,TRBJ1-2,TRBV5-6,CASSHRDSLGYTF,TGTGCCAGCAGCCACCGGGACAGCTTGGGCTACACCTTC
TRBD1,few,TRBJ2-2,TRBV10-3,CAISMSDRGFEYGGELFF,TGTGCCATCAGTATGTCGGACAGGGGGTTTGAGTATGGCGGGGAGCTGTTTTTT
.,.,TRBJ1-2,TRBV27,CASRSTARRSGGYTF,TGTGCCAGCAGATCCACCGCTCGCCGATCGGGTGGCTACACCTTC
.,.,TRBJ2-3,TRBV7-6,CASSLALASTDTQYF,TGTGCCAGCAGCTTAGCGCTAGCCTCGACAGATACGCAGTATTTT
.,few,TRBJ2-1,TRBV5-1,CASSLFGQNNEQFF,TGCGCCAGCAGCTTATTTGGACAGAACAATGAGCAGTTCTTC
.,few,TRBJ2-3,TRBV4-2,CASSQVGSGLRADTQYF,TGTGCCAGCAGCCAAGTGGGAAGCGGCCTAAGGGCAGATACGCAGTATTTT
TRBD2,few,TRBJ2-7,TRBV2,CASWGLAGGHEQYF,TGTGCCAGCTGGGGACTAGCGGGAGGCCACGAGCAGTACTTC
.,.,TRBJ2-1,TRBV7-9,CASSPTGYEQFF,TGTGCCAGCAGCCCCACAGGGTATGAGCAGTTCTTC
.,.,TRBJ1-2,TRBV29-1,CSVHSRGYGYTF,TGCAGCGTTCACTCGCGGGGCTATGGCTACACCTTC
TRBD1,.,TRBJ1-4,TRBV30,CAWRFGTGLNEKLFF,TGTGCCTGGCGATTCGGGACAGGGCTTAATGAAAAACTGTTTTTT
TRBD2,.,TRBJ2-3,TRBV6-6,CASRAGRGDLSDTQYF,TGTGCCAGCAGGGCGGGGCGGGGGGACCTATCGGATACGCAGTATTTT